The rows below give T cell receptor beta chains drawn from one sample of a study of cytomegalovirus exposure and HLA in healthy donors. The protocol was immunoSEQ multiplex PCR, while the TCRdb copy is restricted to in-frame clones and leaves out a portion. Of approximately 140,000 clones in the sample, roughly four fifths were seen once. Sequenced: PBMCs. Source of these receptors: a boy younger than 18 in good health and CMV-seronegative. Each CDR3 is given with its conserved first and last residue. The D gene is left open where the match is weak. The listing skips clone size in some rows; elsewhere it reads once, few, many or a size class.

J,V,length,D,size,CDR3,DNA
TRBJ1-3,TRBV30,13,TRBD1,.,CAWTLDRGDTIYF,TGTGCCTGGACCCTCGACAGGGGGGACACCATATATTTT
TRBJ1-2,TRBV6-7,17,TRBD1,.,CASSYSGTGGERNGYTF,TGTGCCAGCAGTTACTCGGGAACAGGGGGCGAAAGGAATGGCTACACCTTC
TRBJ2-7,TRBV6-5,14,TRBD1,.,CASSSGQGSYEQYF,TGTGCCAGCAGTTCCGGACAGGGGTCATACGAGCAGTACTTC
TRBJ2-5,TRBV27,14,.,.,CASSPNREWETQYF,TGTGCCAGCAGCCCTAACAGGGAATGGGAGACCCAGTACTTC
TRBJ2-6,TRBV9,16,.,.,CASSGYRNSGANVLTF,TGTGCCAGCAGCGGGTACAGGAACTCTGGGGCCAACGTCCTGACTTTC
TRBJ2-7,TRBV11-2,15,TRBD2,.,CASSFGTSGSLEQYF,TGTGCCAGCAGCTTCGGGACTAGCGGGAGTCTCGAGCAGTACTTC
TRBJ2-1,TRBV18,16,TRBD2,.,CASSPRPAGGGNEQFF,TGTGCCAGCTCACCACGCCCGGCGGGAGGCGGAAATGAGCAGTTCTTC
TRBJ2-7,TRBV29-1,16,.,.,CSVRIWEQGRSYEQYF,TGCAGCGTTCGGATCTGGGAACAGGGTAGGTCCTACGAGCAGTACTTC
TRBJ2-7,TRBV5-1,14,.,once,CASSLEDTTYEQYF,TGCGCCAGCAGCTTGGAGGACACCACCTACGAGCAGTACTTC
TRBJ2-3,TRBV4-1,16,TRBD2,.,CASSQTSGSGRDTQYF,TGCGCCAGCAGCCAGACTAGCGGGAGTGGGCGGGATACGCAGTATTTT
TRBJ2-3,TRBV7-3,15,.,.,CASSPRATTLDTQYF,TGTGCCAGCAGCCCCCGCGCGACTACATTAGATACGCAGTATTTT
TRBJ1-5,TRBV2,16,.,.,CASSGRMGGGYQPQHF,TGTGCCAGCAGTGGTCGGATGGGGGGAGGGTATCAGCCCCAGCATTTT
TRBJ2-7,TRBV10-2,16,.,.,CASSESYGTLSYEQYF,TGCGCCAGCAGTGAGTCGTATGGGACTCTCTCCTACGAGCAGTACTTC
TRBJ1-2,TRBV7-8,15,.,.,CASSPHEEGPEGYTF,TGTGCCAGCAGCCCACACGAGGAAGGTCCGGAGGGCTACACCTTC
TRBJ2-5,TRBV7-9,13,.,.,CASSFGGEETQYF,TGTGCCAGCAGCTTCGGCGGGGAAGAGACCCAGTACTTC
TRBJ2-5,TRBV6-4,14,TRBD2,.,CASSEIAGGETQYF,TGTGCCAGCAGTGAAATAGCGGGAGGAGAGACCCAGTACTTC
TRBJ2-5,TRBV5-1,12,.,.,CASSFEGETQYF,TGCGCCAGCAGCTTTGAGGGTGAGACCCAGTACTTC
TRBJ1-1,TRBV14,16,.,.,CASSQSFEGTRTEAFF,TGTGCCAGCAGCCAAAGCTTCGAGGGTACAAGGACTGAAGCTTTCTTT
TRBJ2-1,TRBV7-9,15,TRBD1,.,CASSLGTGPHNEQFF,TGTGCCAGCAGCTTGGGGACAGGCCCACACAATGAGCAGTTCTTC
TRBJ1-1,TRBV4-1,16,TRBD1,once,CASSQPTGTGKTEAFF,TGCGCCAGCAGCCAACCTACCGGGACAGGGAAGACTGAAGCTTTCTTT